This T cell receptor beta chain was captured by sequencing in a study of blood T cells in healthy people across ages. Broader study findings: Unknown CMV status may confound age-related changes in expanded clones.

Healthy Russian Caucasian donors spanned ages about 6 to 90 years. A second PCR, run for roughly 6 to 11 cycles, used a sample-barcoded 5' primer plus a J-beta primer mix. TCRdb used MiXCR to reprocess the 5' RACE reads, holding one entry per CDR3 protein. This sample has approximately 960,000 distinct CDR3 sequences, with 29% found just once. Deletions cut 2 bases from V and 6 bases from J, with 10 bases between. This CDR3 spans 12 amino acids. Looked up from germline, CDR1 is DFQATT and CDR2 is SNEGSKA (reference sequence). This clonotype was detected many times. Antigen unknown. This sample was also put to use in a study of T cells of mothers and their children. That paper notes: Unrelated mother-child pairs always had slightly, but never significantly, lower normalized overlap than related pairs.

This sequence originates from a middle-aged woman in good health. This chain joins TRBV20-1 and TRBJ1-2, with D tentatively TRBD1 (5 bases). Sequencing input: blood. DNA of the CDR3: TGCAGTGCTAGATGGGGGGTCAATGGCTACACCTTC. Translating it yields CSARWGVNGYTF.